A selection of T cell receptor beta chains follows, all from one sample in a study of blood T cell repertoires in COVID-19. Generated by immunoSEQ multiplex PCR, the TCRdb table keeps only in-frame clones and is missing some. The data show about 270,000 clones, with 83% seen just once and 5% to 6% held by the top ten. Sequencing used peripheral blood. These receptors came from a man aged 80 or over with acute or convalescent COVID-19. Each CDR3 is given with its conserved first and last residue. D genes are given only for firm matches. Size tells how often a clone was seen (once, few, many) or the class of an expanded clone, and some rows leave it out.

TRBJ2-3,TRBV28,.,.,CASSFKQGTDTQYF,TGTGCCAGCAGTTTTAAGCAGGGGACAGATACGCAGTATTTT
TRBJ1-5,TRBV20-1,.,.,CSASIRGPGGQPQHF,TGCAGTGCTAGTATCCGGGGGCCGGGAGGTCAGCCCCAGCATTTT
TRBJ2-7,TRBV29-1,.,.,CSVPGRDYEQYF,TGCAGCGTTCCCGGACGGGACTACGAGCAGTACTTC
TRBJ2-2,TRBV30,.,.,CAQGPGVTGELFF,TGTGCCCAAGGGCCGGGGGTCACCGGGGAGCTGTTTTTT
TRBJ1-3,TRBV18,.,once,CASAGAGNTIYF,TGTGCCAGCGCAGGGGCTGGAAACACCATATATTTT
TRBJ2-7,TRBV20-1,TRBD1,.,CSASFRGQYYEQYF,TGCAGTGCTAGTTTCAGGGGGCAGTACTACGAGCAGTACTTC
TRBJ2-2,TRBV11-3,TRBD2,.,CASSSTSGRPGELFF,TGTGCCAGCAGTTCAACTAGCGGGAGGCCCGGGGAGCTGTTTTTT
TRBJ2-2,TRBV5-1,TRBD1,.,CASRLTGATGELFF,TGCGCCAGCAGACTGACAGGGGCTACCGGGGAGCTGTTTTTT
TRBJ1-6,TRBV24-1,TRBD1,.,CATQDRGFSPLHF,TGTGCCACGCAGGACAGGGGTTTTTCACCCCTCCACTTT
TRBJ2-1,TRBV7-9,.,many,CASSLAWAGIRNEQFF,TGTGCCAGCAGCTTAGCATGGGCAGGGATCCGCAATGAGCAGTTCTTC
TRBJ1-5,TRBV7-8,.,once,CASSLAQGISNQPQHF,TGTGCCAGCAGCTTAGCCCAGGGGATTAGCAATCAGCCCCAGCATTTT
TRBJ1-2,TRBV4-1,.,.,CASSRTNPGARGYTF,TGCGCCAGCAGCCGCACGAACCCAGGGGCGCGGGGCTACACCTTC
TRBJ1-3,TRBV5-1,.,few,CASSLAVSGNTIYF,TGCGCCAGCAGCTTGGCGGTCTCTGGAAACACCATATATTTT
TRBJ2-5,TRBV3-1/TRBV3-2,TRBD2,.,CATSSGGNRETQYF,TGTGCCACCAGTAGCGGGGGCAACCGGGAGACCCAGTACTTC
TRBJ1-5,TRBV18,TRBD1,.,CASSPDRGGNQPQHF,TGTGCCAGCTCACCCGACAGGGGTGGGAATCAGCCCCAGCATTTT
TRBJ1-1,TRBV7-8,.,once,CASSKTQGSGTEAFF,TGTGCCAGCAGCAAAACACAGGGCTCGGGCACTGAAGCTTTCTTT
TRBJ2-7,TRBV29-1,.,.,CSVEDPGGSSYEQYF,TGCAGCGTTGAAGATCCTGGCGGTAGCTCCTACGAGCAGTACTTC
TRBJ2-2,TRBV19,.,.,CASSRTVNTGELFF,TGTGCCAGTAGTAGAACAGTGAACACCGGGGAGCTGTTTTTT
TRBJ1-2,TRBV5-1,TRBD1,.,CASSLGTGIGYGYTF,TGCGCCAGCAGCTTGGGGACAGGGATAGGCTATGGCTACACCTTC
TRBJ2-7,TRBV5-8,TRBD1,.,CASSKQGPGEQYF,TGTGCCAGCAGCAAACAGGGGCCGGGCGAGCAGTACTTC
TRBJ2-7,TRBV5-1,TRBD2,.,CASRAPRPGTSGKGEQYF,TGCGCCAGCAGAGCCCCTCGTCCCGGGACTAGCGGGAAGGGCGAGCAGTACTTC
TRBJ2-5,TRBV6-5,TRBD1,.,CASSTGGAGETQYF,TGTGCCAGCAGTACAGGGGGCGCAGGGGAGACCCAGTACTTC
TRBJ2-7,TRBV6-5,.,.,CASSSGWGAYEQYF,TGTGCCAGCAGTTCAGGGTGGGGGGCCTACGAGCAGTACTTC
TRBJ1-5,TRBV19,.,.,CASSINYYSNQPQHF,TGTGCCAGTAGTATAAATTATTATAGCAATCAGCCCCAGCATTTT
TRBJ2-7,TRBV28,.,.,CASSLIGGSYEQYF,TGTGCCAGCAGTTTAATAGGGGGCTCCTACGAGCAGTACTTC
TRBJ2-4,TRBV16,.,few,CASSQSTVAKNIQYF,TGTGCCAGCAGCCAATCGACAGTAGCCAAAAACATTCAGTACTTC
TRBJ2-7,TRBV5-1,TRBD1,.,CASSPRQGSGYEQYF,TGCGCCAGCAGCCCACGACAGGGGAGCGGATACGAGCAGTACTTC
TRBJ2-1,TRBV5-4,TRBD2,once,CASSPLAGSYNEQFF,TGTGCCAGCAGCCCACTAGCGGGCTCCTACAATGAGCAGTTCTTC
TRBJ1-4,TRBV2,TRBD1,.,CAGHGQGRSDEKLFF,TGTGCCGGGCATGGACAGGGGCGATCGGATGAAAAACTGTTTTTT
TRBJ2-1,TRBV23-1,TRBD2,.,CASSPPGGGVYNEQFF,TGCGCCAGCAGCCCTCCGGGGGGGGGAGTCTACAATGAGCAGTTCTTC
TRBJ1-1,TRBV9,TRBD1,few,CASSQWTGANTEAFF,TGTGCCAGCAGCCAGTGGACAGGGGCGAACACTGAAGCTTTCTTT